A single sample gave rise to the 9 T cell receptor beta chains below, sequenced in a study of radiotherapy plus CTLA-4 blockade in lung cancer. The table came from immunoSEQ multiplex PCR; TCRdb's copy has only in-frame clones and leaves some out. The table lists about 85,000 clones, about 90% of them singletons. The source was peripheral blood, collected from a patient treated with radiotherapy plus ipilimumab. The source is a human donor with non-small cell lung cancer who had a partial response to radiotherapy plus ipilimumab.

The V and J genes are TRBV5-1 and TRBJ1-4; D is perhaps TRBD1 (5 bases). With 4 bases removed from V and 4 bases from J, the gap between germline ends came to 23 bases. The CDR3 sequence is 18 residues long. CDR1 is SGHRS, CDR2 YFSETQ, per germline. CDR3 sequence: CASSPGWGGSTHNEKLFF. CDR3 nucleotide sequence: TGCGCCAGCAGCCCCGGATGGGGGGGTTCCACCCATAATGAAAAACTGTTTTTT.

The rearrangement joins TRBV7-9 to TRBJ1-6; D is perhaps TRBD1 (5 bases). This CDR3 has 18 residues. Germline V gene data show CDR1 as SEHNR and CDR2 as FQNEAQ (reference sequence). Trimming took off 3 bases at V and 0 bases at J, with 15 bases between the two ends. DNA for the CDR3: TGTGCCAGCAGCTTCGCGCAGGGAACGAGCTCCTATAATTCACCCCTCCACTTT. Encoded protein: CASSFAQGTSSYNSPLHF.

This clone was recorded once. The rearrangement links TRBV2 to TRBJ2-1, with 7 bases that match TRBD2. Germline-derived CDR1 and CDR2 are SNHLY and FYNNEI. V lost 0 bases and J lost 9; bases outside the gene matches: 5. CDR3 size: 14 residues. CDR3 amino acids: CASSEAGGVGEQFF. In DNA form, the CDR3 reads TGTGCCAGCAGTGAAGCGGGGGGGGTCGGTGAGCAGTTCTTC.

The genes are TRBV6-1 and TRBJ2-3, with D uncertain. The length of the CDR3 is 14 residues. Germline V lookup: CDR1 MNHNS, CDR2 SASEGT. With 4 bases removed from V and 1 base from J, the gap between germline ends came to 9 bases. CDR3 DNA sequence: TGTGCCAGCAGTGGCCGAGGCCGCACAGATACGCAGTATTTT. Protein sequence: CASSGRGRTDTQYF.

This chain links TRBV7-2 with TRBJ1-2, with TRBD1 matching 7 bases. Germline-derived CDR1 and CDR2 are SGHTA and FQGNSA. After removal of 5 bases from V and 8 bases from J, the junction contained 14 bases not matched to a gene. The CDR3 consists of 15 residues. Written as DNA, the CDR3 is TGTGCCAGCAGCCAAGACAGGGCTCGAGTAGGGGGCTACACCTTC. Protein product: CASSQDRARVGGYTF.

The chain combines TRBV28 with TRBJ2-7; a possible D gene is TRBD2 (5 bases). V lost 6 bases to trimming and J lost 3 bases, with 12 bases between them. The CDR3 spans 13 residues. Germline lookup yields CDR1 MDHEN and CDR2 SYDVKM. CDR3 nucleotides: TGTGCCAGCAGCCGACCGGGGAACTACGAGCAGTACGTC. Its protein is CASSRPGNYEQYV.

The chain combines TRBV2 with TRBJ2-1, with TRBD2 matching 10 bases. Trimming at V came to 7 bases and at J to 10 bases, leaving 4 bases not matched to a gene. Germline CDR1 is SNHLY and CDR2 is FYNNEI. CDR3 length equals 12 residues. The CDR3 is CASTSGGFEQFF. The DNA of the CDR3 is TGTGCCAGCACTAGCGGGGGATTCGAGCAGTTCTTC.

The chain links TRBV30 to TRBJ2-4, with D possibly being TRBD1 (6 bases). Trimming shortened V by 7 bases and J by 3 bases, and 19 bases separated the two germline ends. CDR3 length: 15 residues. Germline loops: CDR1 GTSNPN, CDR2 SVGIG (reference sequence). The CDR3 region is CAYTGPRGGKNIQYF. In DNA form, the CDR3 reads TGTGCCTATACAGGGCCTAGAGGGGGCAAAAACATTCAGTACTTC. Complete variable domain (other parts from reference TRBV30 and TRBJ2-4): SQTIHQWPATLVQPVGSPLSLECTVEGTSNPNLYWYRQAAGRGLQLLFYSVGIGQISSEVPQNLSASRPQDRQFILSSKKLLLSDSGFYLCAYTGPRGGKNIQYFGAGTRLSVL.

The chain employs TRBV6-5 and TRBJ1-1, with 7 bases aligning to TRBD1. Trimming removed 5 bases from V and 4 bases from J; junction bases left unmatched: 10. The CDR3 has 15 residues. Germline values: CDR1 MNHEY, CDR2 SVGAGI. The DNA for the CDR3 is TGTGCCAGCAGTCAACAGGGGCCCGGGGGCACTGAAGCTTTCTTT. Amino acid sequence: CASSQQGPGGTEAFF.